One sample yielded the 25 T cell receptor beta chains listed below, sequenced in a study of T cells after yellow fever vaccination. TCRdb itself ran the 5' RACE reads through MiXCR, one entry per CDR3 protein. The repertoire holds 35,000 to 55,000 distinct CDR3 sequences, approximately 6.3% seen once, with 8.5% to 12% in the top ten. The source material was PBMCs, either bulk or a sorted T-cell subset (CD4+, CD8+, memory, or dextramer-sorted; not recorded which), sampled 45 days after the yellow fever booster vaccination. These receptors were collected from a man younger than 40 who received the YFV17D yellow fever vaccine.

This clonotype was detected many times. The chain employs TRBV6-2 or TRBV6-3 and TRBJ1-5; perhaps TRBD1 as D (5 bases). The CDR3 sequence is 15 residues long. Germline values: CDR1 MNHEY, CDR2 SVGEGT. V lost 0 bases to trimming and J lost 7 bases, with 13 bases between them. In DNA form, the CDR3 reads TGTGCCAGCAGTTACTCGACACTAACAGGCCAGCCCCAGCATTTT. Translation: CASSYSTLTGQPQHF.

This clonotype has a handful of counts. The rearrangement links TRBV12-3 or TRBV12-4 to TRBJ1-1; D unresolved. V lost 6 bases and J lost 4, with 9 bases in between. There are 12 residues in the CDR3. The CDR3 here is CASSLSRTEAFF. CDR3 bases: TGTGCCAGCAGCCTTAGCCGCACTGAAGCTTTCTTT.

This clonotype was picked up many times. J is TRBJ2-1 and V is TRBV6-2 or TRBV6-3; perhaps TRBD1 as D (6 bases). Trimming left V 8 bases short and J 4 bases short, with 27 bases between. CDR3 length equals 18 residues. Germline CDR1 reads MNHEY; CDR2 reads SVGEGT. In nucleotides, the CDR3 is TGTGCCAGCGGGGGCGGGTCCGGCAATCCTCGAAATTACAATGAGCAGTTCTTC. Translation gives CASGGGSGNPRNYNEQFF.

This clonotype was seen a handful of times. The chain recombines TRBV5-1 with TRBJ2-2, with D unclear. V was cut by 0 bases and J by 2 bases, with 8 bases left in between. The CDR3 is 15 residues long. Looked up from germline, CDR1 is SGHRS and CDR2 is YFSETQ. CDR3 in DNA: TGCGCCAGCAGCTTGGACGTTCAAAACACCGGGGAGCTGTTTTTT. This gives the protein CASSLDVQNTGELFF.

This clonotype has ten or more counts. The V and J genes are TRBV6-5 and TRBJ2-2; a possible D gene is TRBD2 (6 bases). The CDR3 covers 15 residues. Germline assignment: CDR1 MNHEY and CDR2 SVGAGI. V was cut by 2 bases and J by 5 bases, with 12 bases left in between. Here the CDR3 DNA reads TGTGCCAGCAGTTACCAGCGGGCTGGGACCGGGGAGCTGTTTTTT. Translated: CASSYQRAGTGELFF.

In regard to this clonotype: Possible read error: a much larger clone is one base away. CDR3 sequence (DNA): TGTGCCAGCAGCTTAGAGCAGCCCCAGCATTTT. This translates into CASSLEQPQHF. The chain uses TRBV7-6 and TRBJ1-5; D remains unclear. Trimming stripped 1 base from V and 7 bases from J, with 2 bases between. CDR1 is SGHVS, CDR2 FNYEAQ, per germline. There are 11 residues in the CDR3.

This clonotype has ten or more counts. J is TRBJ2-4 and V is TRBV6-6; D gene unclear. Trimming took 8 bases from V and 1 from J, leaving 6 bases between them. Germline lookup yields CDR1 MNHNY and CDR2 SVGAGI (reference sequence). The CDR3 is made up of 12 amino acids. The CDR3 protein is CASASAKNIQYF. DNA of the CDR3: TGTGCCAGCGCATCCGCCAAAAACATTCAGTACTTC.

This clonotype was seen many times. In DNA, the CDR3 is TGTGCCAGCAGTCTCGACGAAGTCAATCAGTACTTC. Protein product: CASSLDEVNQYF. The V and J genes are TRBV12-3 or TRBV12-4 and TRBJ2-4; D not certain. The CDR3 is 12 amino acids. V lost 5 bases and J 12 bases, leaving 14 bases between the germline ends.

Ten or more counts support this clonotype. This sequence joins TRBV3-1 and TRBJ2-5, with TRBD1 matching over 10 bases. J was trimmed by 5 bases and V by 4 bases; bases with no gene match: 4. Germline CDR1 LGHDT, CDR2 YNNKEL (reference sequence). CDR3 length: 14 amino acids. CDR3 loop: CASSPPTGGETQYF. The CDR3 coding sequence is TGTGCCAGCAGCCCACCGACAGGGGGCGAGACCCAGTACTTC.

The sample holds many counts of this clonotype. This chain connects TRBV7-8 to TRBJ2-1; no definite D call. The CDR3 consists of 15 residues. Between the trimmed V and J ends, which lost 1 base and 8 bases, there was a span of 15 bases. Germline V gives CDR1 SGHVS, CDR2 FQNEAQ. The CDR3 nucleotides read TGTGCCAGCAGCTTAGTGCTAGTTGGAATTTATGAGCAGTTCTTC. It specifies CASSLVLVGIYEQFF.

In this sample, this clonotype turned up many times. The chain employs TRBV13 and TRBJ2-3, with D hard to call. Germline lookup yields CDR1 PRHDT and CDR2 FYEKMQ (reference sequence). This CDR3 has 15 residues. V was trimmed by 8 bases and J by 1 base, leaving 16 bases between them. Written as DNA, the CDR3 is TGTGCCAGCTCCAAGCCCGACCGACGCACAGATACGCAGTATTTT. Its translation is CASSKPDRRTDTQYF.

The table lists this clonotype with many counts. The J gene is TRBJ1-2, the V gene TRBV5-8; TRBD1 matches at 9 bases. Germline V CDR1 and CDR2: SGHTS, YDEGEE. The CDR3 totals 15 residues. V dropped 1 base and J dropped 2; count of bases not matched to a gene: 3. CDR3 region: CASSLTTGGNYGYTF. The CDR3 DNA reads as TGTGCCAGCAGCTTGACCACAGGGGGCAACTATGGCTACACCTTC.

V is TRBV7-8 and J is TRBJ1-2; 7 nucleotides line up with TRBD1. CDR3 length equals 13 residues. Germline values: CDR1 SGHVS, CDR2 FQNEAQ. The V gene end was trimmed by 6 bases and the J gene end by 13 bases; junction bases not matched to a gene: 14. The DNA of the CDR3 is TGTGCCAGCAGAAAAGCCGGGACAGCCTACACCACCTTC. Amino acid sequence: CASRKAGTAYTTF.

The CDR3 region has the DNA TGCGCCAGCAGCGACCCAGCGGGGGCCACATACGAGCAGTACTTC. Translation gives CASSDPAGATYEQYF. The V call is TRBV5-1, the J call TRBJ2-7, with 8 bases aligning to TRBD2. The CDR3 totals 15 residues. Per germline, CDR1 SGHRS and CDR2 YFSETQ. V was clipped by 4 bases and J by 4 bases; unmatched bases: 10.

Many counts were recorded for this clonotype. The chain links TRBV10-3 to TRBJ2-1; TRBD2 agrees at 13 bases. Germline V CDR1 and CDR2: ENHRY, SYGVKD. Unmatched junction bases numbered 11, after V lost 7 bases and J lost 8 bases. The CDR3 is made up of 16 amino acids. Here the CDR3 DNA reads TGTGCCATCACCCGGGGGACTAGCGGGATGGGGCATGAGCAGTTCTTC. Protein sequence: CAITRGTSGMGHEQFF.

This clonotype was seen at least ten times. This chain connects TRBV2 to TRBJ1-1, with a weak D call TRBD1 (5 bases). Germline lookup yields CDR1 SNHLY and CDR2 FYNNEI. CDR3 size: 13 residues. The V gene lost 8 bases and the J gene lost 1 base, with 11 bases spanning the gap. The CDR3 coding sequence is TGTGCCAGCCTTTCCAGGGAGAACACTGAAGCTTTCTTT. This gives the protein CASLSRENTEAFF.

To note about this clonotype: This may stem from a read error, because a much larger clone lies one nucleotide away. This rearrangement joins TRBV25-1 to TRBJ2-1; 11 bases match TRBD1. This CDR3 spans 12 amino acids. Trimming cost V 8 bases and J 7 bases; bases outside gene matches: 1. Germline CDR1 is MGHDK and CDR2 is SYGVNS. The CDR3 DNA is TGTGCCAGCTGGGACAGGGGGAATGAGCAGTTCTTC. Amino acids: CASWDRGNEQFF.

In its sample, this clonotype was seen many times. This sequence joins TRBV15 and TRBJ1-6; D is unresolved. CDR1 is LNHNV and CDR2 is YYDKDF in the germline V gene (reference sequence). V lost 6 bases, J lost 0 bases, and 6 bases lay in between. The CDR3 spans 14 residues. CDR3 bases: TGTGCCACCAGTGCTAGCTCCTATAATTCACCCCTCCACTTT. Its protein product is CATSASSYNSPLHF.

CDR3 coding DNA: TGTGCCAGCAGCTTAGTACCTAATCAAAAAGAGACCCAGTACTTC. Translating gives CASSLVPNQKETQYF. The chain couples TRBV7-6 to TRBJ2-5; D gene ambiguous. Between the trimmed V and J ends, which lost 1 base and 3 bases, there was a span of 12 bases. This CDR3 region has 15 residues. Germline CDR1 and CDR2: SGHVS and FNYEAQ.

This clonotype appeared many times. The chain uses TRBV5-1 and TRBJ2-2, with TRBD2 identical over 7 bases. V gave up 1 base and J gave up 5 bases; unmatched junction bases: 2. Germline V gene sequence: CDR1 SGHRS, CDR2 YFSETQ. CDR3 length: 14 amino acids. Written as DNA, the CDR3 is TGCGCCAGCAGCTTGTCGGGAGGAACCGGGGAGCTGTTTTTT. The encoded protein is CASSLSGGTGELFF.

Ten or more counts support this clonotype. The J gene is TRBJ1-1, the V gene TRBV7-9, with 9 bases aligning to TRBD1. Germline CDR1 and CDR2: SEHNR and FQNEAQ (reference sequence). The CDR3 loop spans 15 amino acids. The V and J ends lost 5 bases and 6 bases, in that order; junction bases with no gene match: 10. The CDR3 here is CASSPWGQGNAEAFF. The DNA of the CDR3 is TGTGCCAGCAGCCCTTGGGGACAGGGAAACGCTGAAGCTTTCTTT. The variable domain in full, completed from reference TRBV7-9 and TRBJ1-1, reads DTGVSQNPRHKITKRGQNVTFRCDPISEHNRLYWYRQTLGQGPEFLTYFQNEAQLEKSRLLSDRFSAERPKGSFSTLEIQRTEQGDSAMYLCASSPWGQGNAEAFFGQGTRLTVV.

This clonotype has only a few counts. The CDR3 DNA is TGTGCCAGCAGCTCGGACAGGGTTGGTTCACCCCTCCACTTT. Amino acid sequence: CASSSDRVGSPLHF. The V gene is TRBV7-8, the J gene TRBJ1-6; the match to TRBD1 covers 8 bases. Looked up from germline, CDR1 is SGHVS and CDR2 is FQNEAQ. V lost 4 bases and J lost 9; bases outside the gene matches: 5. CDR3 size: 14 residues.

This clonotype was seen repeatedly, ten times or more. V gene TRBV15 combines with J gene TRBJ2-2; weak D call: TRBD2 (5 bases). Germline CDR1 and CDR2: LNHNV and YYDKDF (reference sequence). The CDR3 spans 15 residues. Trimming took 0 bases from V and 3 from J, leaving 8 bases between them. The CDR3 bases are TGTGCCACCAGCAGAGAGGCCGGGGACACCGGGGAGCTGTTTTTT. Protein product: CATSREAGDTGELFF.

This clonotype was counted many times. The chain combines TRBV15 with TRBJ2-2; no firm D call. CDR3 size: 13 residues. With 1 base removed from V and 3 bases from J, the gap between germline ends came to 3 bases. From germline, CDR1 is LNHNV and CDR2 YYDKDF (reference sequence). The CDR3 DNA is TGTGCCACCAGCAGAGCCCACACCGGGGAGCTGTTTTTT. Translated: CATSRAHTGELFF.

At least ten counts were recorded for this clonotype. J is TRBJ2-5 and V is TRBV20-1, with TRBD1 matching 7 bases. Germline CDR1 is DFQATT and CDR2 is SNEGSKA (reference sequence). The CDR3 consists of 14 residues. V was pared by 0 bases and J by 3 bases, with 4 bases of the junction left unmatched. DNA of the CDR3: TGCAGTGCTAGAGATTCCAGGGGGAAAGAGACCCAGTACTTC. It is translated as CSARDSRGKETQYF.